The 24 T cell receptor beta chains listed next were all sequenced from one sample in a study of shared clonotypes between healthy human individuals. Naive CD8 isolation took CD45RO-negative cells positively selected for CCR7 and excluded terminally differentiated effector memory CD45RA+ cells. Clones were sequenced by immunoSEQ multiplex PCR, and TCRdb holds only the in-frame ones, with some missing. The sample comprises about 2.1 million clones, just under 95% of which are singletons, and more than 1.5% rests with the top ten. The sample consisted of naive CD8+ T cells from PBMCs. The receptors were sampled from a man aged 18 to 29 in good health. Some clones in this sample may be carry-over from other donors' samples.

The V gene is TRBV2, the J gene TRBJ1-1, with D perhaps TRBD1 (6 bases). The CDR3 is 17 residues long. Germline V lookup: CDR1 SNHLY, CDR2 FYNNEI. The V gene lost 6 bases and the J gene lost 0 bases, with 20 bases spanning the gap. This chain's CDR3 is CASSGTPPGGMNTEAFF. The CDR3, as DNA: TGTGCCAGCAGCGGGACACCACCGGGCGGGATGAACACTGAAGCTTTCTTT. Full variable domain (rest looked up from reference TRBV2 and TRBJ1-1): EPEVTQTPSHQVTQMGQEVILRCVPISNHLYFYWYRQILGQKVEFLVSFYNNEISEKSEIFDDQFSVERPDGSNFTLKIRSTKLEDSAMYFCASSGTPPGGMNTEAFFGQGTRLTVV.

The rearrangement joins TRBV6-5 to TRBJ2-7; TRBD2 agrees at 8 bases. The V gene end was trimmed by 7 bases and the J gene end by 12 bases; junction bases not matched to a gene: 14. The germline CDR1 and CDR2 sequences are MNHEY and SVGAGI. This CDR3 is built from 13 residues. CDR3 sequence (DNA): TGTGCCAGCATCCACTTGGGTAGCGGGGAGTGGTACTTC. It specifies CASIHLGSGEWYF.

The chain combines TRBV10-3 with TRBJ1-1; D possibly corresponds to TRBD1 (6 bases). CDR3 size: 14 residues. Germline loops: CDR1 ENHRY, CDR2 SYGVKD. V lost 6 bases and J lost 3, with 14 bases in between. CDR3 coding DNA: TGTGCCATCAGAGCACGGGGGCGAGACACTGAAGCTTTCTTT. Protein: CAIRARGRDTEAFF.

This clone appeared a few times. The chain carries TRBV9 and TRBJ2-1, with 14 bases that match TRBD2. The CDR3 is made up of 16 amino acids. V lost 4 bases and J lost 12; bases outside the gene matches: 12. Germline assignment: CDR1 SGDLS and CDR2 YYNGEE. This chain's CDR3 is CASSPYGGLAGVGQFF. The CDR3 DNA is TGTGCCAGCAGCCCGTACGGGGGACTAGCGGGAGTGGGGCAGTTCTTC.

The gene calls are TRBV11-2 and TRBJ2-7, with D possibly TRBD1 on 5 matching bases. Per the germline V gene, CDR1 is SGHAT and CDR2 is FQNNGV. The germline V and J ends were trimmed by 0 bases and 2 bases, with 11 bases remaining between them. CDR3 size: 15 residues. The DNA of the CDR3 is TGTGCCAGCAGCTTAGAAGCACAGGCCCCCTACGAGCAGTACTTC. This translates into CASSLEAQAPYEQYF.

The chain employs TRBV4-3 and TRBJ2-5; the D is unclear. The ends were cut back, 1 base at V and 10 bases at J, with 13 bases in the middle. CDR3 length: 13 amino acids. The V gene's germline CDR1 is LGHNA and CDR2 YSLEER. CDR3 region: CASSQGLDDSQYF. CDR3 in DNA: TGCGCCAGCAGCCAAGGCCTAGATGATAGCCAGTACTTC.

This clone was seen just once. The same CDR3 also results from other DNA sequences found in this sample. V gene TRBV27 combines with J gene TRBJ1-3; D not certain. The CDR3 totals 13 residues. With 6 bases removed from V and 4 bases from J, the gap between germline ends came to 10 bases. The germline gives CDR1 MNHEY, CDR2 SMNVEV (reference sequence). The CDR3 loop is CASSPRVGNTIYF. Here the CDR3 DNA reads TGTGCCAGCAGCCCACGGGTAGGAAACACCATATATTTT.

The V and J genes are TRBV27 and TRBJ1-5, with D hard to call. Trimming took 8 bases from V and 6 from J, leaving 8 bases between them. This CDR3 comprises 11 residues. In germline, CDR1 is MNHEY, CDR2 SMNVEV (reference sequence). CDR3 sequence: CASGTGQPQHF. In DNA, the CDR3 is TGTGCCAGCGGTACCGGTCAGCCCCAGCATTTT.

As DNA, the CDR3 is TGTGCCAGCAGTTTAAGGAGGACCCCAGCCGGGGGAGGGTTAGCCAAAAACATTCAGTACTTC. Amino acids: CASSLRRTPAGGGLAKNIQYF. The chain links TRBV28 to TRBJ2-4; 7 bases align to TRBD2. Losses at the gene ends were 2 bases for V and 0 bases for J; bases not matched to a gene: 19. This CDR3 is 21 amino acids long. The V gene's germline CDR1 is MDHEN and CDR2 SYDVKM.

Comment on this clone: The same CDR3 also results from other DNA sequences found in this sample. The chain employs TRBV9 and TRBJ2-7; 8 nucleotides match TRBD2. This CDR3 is built from 15 residues. Germline V gene lookup returns CDR1 SGDLS and CDR2 YYNGEE. Trimming at V came to 3 bases and at J to 0 bases, leaving 5 bases not matched to a gene. As DNA, the CDR3 is TGTGCCAGCAGCGGAGCCGGGACTAGCTCCTACGAGCAGTACTTC. This sequence encodes CASSGAGTSSYEQYF.

The chain is built from TRBV5-1 and TRBJ1-1; no clear D. V lost 4 bases to trimming and J lost 0 bases, with 10 bases between them. Germline CDR1 reads SGHRS; CDR2 reads YFSETQ. CDR3 length: 14 amino acids. The chain's CDR3 is CASSGPDLNTEAFF. The CDR3 DNA is TGCGCCAGCAGCGGACCGGACCTGAACACTGAAGCTTTCTTT.

This chain joins TRBV9 and TRBJ2-1; 8 bases line up with TRBD2. Germline CDR1 reads SGDLS; CDR2 reads YYNGEE. CDR3 length: 21 amino acids. V was pared by 2 bases and J by 2 bases, with 21 bases of the junction left unmatched. CDR3 in DNA: TGTGCCAGCAGCGTGAGGGTTCAGGGGACTGGCGGGAGGAACCCCTACAATGAGCAGTTCTTC. This encodes CASSVRVQGTGGRNPYNEQFF.

The gene calls are TRBV15 and TRBJ1-1; D is perhaps TRBD1 (6 bases). The V gene's germline CDR1 is LNHNV and CDR2 YYDKDF (reference sequence). Trimming left V 0 bases short and J 1 base short, with 12 bases between. CDR3 size: 16 residues. The CDR3 loop is CATSRDQGGGNTEAFF. Here the CDR3 DNA reads TGTGCCACCAGCAGAGATCAAGGGGGAGGGAACACTGAAGCTTTCTTT.

The chain links TRBV7-2 to TRBJ2-1; 8 bases match TRBD2. The CDR3 sequence is 15 residues long. In germline, CDR1 is SGHTA, CDR2 FQGNSA. V lost 3 bases and J lost 7; bases outside the gene matches: 8. The chain's CDR3 is CASSFTSGSSNEQFF. The CDR3 nucleotides are TGTGCCAGCAGCTTCACCAGCGGGAGTTCAAATGAGCAGTTCTTC.

V usage is TRBV7-2 and J usage is TRBJ2-7; 8 bases are shared with TRBD2. V gave up 3 bases and J gave up 0 bases; unmatched junction bases: 10. The CDR3 totals 17 residues. The germline V gene encodes CDR1 SGHTA and CDR2 FQGNSA. The DNA for the CDR3 is TGTGCCAGCAGCTTCAGCGCTAGCGGGTTTAGCTCCTACGAGCAGTACTTC. It yields the protein CASSFSASGFSSYEQYF.

For the CDR3, the DNA is TGTGCCAGCAGCCTCCTTGAGCGCCAAGAGACCCAGTACTTC. It codes for CASSLLERQETQYF. The chain employs TRBV7-9 and TRBJ2-5; no reliable D call. CDR1 SEHNR and CDR2 FQNEAQ come from the germline V gene (reference sequence). The CDR3 totals 14 residues. V gave up 5 bases and J gave up 1 base, with 11 bases separating them.

The chain joins TRBV18 to TRBJ1-5, with TRBD1 matching 9 bases. V gave up 5 bases and J gave up 8 bases; unmatched junction bases: 13. The CDR3 consists of 16 residues. CDR1 and CDR2 (germline): KGHSH, LQKENI. The CDR3 loop is CASSSARDRVIEPQHF. The CDR3 DNA reads TGTGCCAGCTCATCAGCCCGGGACAGGGTGATCGAGCCCCAGCATTTT.

This sequence joins TRBV7-9 and TRBJ1-1; D may be TRBD1 (5 bases). Trimming pared 5 bases from V and 0 bases from J, leaving 19 bases between. The CDR3 is made up of 17 amino acids. CDR1 SEHNR and CDR2 FQNEAQ come from the germline V gene (reference sequence). CDR3 DNA: TGTGCCAGCAGCCGACGCGGGGGTGAAAGGCTGAACACTGAAGCTTTCTTT. Residues: CASSRRGGERLNTEAFF.

On this clone: This CDR3 is also generated by other DNA sequences in the sample. The J gene is TRBJ2-2, the V gene TRBV28; D call uncertain. Trimming removed 5 bases at V and 2 bases at J, with 6 bases between. Germline V gene lookup returns CDR1 MDHEN and CDR2 SYDVKM. This CDR3 contains 13 residues. CDR3 loop: CASSRLNTGELFF. The CDR3 DNA is TGTGCCAGCAGTCGTCTAAACACCGGGGAGCTGTTTTTT.

The chain employs TRBV5-1 and TRBJ2-5; TRBD2 is a possible D gene (6 bases). V lost 5 bases to trimming and J lost 5 bases, with 10 bases between them. The CDR3 is made up of 12 amino acids. CDR1 and CDR2 (germline): SGHRS, YFSETQ. The chain's CDR3 is CASRGDSETQYF. The CDR3, as DNA: TGCGCCAGCAGGGGGGACTCGGAGACCCAGTACTTC.

The chain couples TRBV9 to TRBJ2-7; 12 nucleotides line up with TRBD1. V lost 1 base and J lost 5; bases outside the gene matches: 4. The germline V gene encodes CDR1 SGDLS and CDR2 YYNGEE. The CDR3 runs 15 residues. The CDR3 sequence: CASSVTGTGGDEQYF. The CDR3 DNA reads TGTGCCAGCAGCGTAACCGGGACAGGGGGCGACGAGCAGTACTTC.

Points on this clone: The same CDR3 can be traced to other DNA sequences in this sample. This sequence joins TRBV29-1 and TRBJ1-2; 11 bases are a match to TRBD1. Trimming took 7 bases from V and 3 from J; bases not matched to a gene: 1. Germline CDR1 is SQVTM and CDR2 is ANQGSEA. This CDR3 is 12 amino acids long. CDR3 nucleotides: TGCAGCGGGACAGGGGGCGACTATGGCTACACCTTC. Translation: CSGTGGDYGYTF.

The chain couples TRBV2 to TRBJ1-1, with D unclear. Looked up from germline, CDR1 is SNHLY and CDR2 is FYNNEI. This CDR3 is 15 amino acids long. Trimming shortened V by 6 bases and J by 1 base, and 15 bases separated the two germline ends. DNA of the CDR3: TGTGCCAGCAGCCCGAGCCCAACAAAGAACACTGAAGCTTTCTTT. Amino acid sequence: CASSPSPTKNTEAFF.

The gene calls are TRBV10-3 and TRBJ2-7, with 9 bases aligning to TRBD1. Germline CDR1 reads ENHRY; CDR2 reads SYGVKD. CDR3 size: 15 residues. J was trimmed by 2 bases and V by 2 bases; bases with no gene match: 4. CDR3 sequence reads: CAISEGTGRAYEQYF. Here the CDR3 DNA reads TGTGCCATCAGTGAGGGGACAGGGAGGGCCTACGAGCAGTACTTC.